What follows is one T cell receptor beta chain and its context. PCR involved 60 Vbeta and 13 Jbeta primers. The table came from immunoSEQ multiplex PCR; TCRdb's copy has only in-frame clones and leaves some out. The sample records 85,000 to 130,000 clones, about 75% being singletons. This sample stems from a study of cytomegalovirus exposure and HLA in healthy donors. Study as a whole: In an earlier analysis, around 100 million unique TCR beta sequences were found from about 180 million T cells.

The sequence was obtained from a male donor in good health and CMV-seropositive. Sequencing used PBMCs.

The CDR3 coding sequence is TGTGCCAGCAGCTTAGCGGGGGGGAGAGATACGCAGTATTTT. Protein sequence: CASSLAGGRDTQYF. The V call is TRBV11-2, the J call TRBJ2-3, with 8 nucleotides matching TRBD2. This CDR3 region has 14 residues. Germline trimming cut 1 base from V and 5 bases from J; bases unmatched to any gene: 2. Germline CDR1 and CDR2: SGHAT and FQNNGV.